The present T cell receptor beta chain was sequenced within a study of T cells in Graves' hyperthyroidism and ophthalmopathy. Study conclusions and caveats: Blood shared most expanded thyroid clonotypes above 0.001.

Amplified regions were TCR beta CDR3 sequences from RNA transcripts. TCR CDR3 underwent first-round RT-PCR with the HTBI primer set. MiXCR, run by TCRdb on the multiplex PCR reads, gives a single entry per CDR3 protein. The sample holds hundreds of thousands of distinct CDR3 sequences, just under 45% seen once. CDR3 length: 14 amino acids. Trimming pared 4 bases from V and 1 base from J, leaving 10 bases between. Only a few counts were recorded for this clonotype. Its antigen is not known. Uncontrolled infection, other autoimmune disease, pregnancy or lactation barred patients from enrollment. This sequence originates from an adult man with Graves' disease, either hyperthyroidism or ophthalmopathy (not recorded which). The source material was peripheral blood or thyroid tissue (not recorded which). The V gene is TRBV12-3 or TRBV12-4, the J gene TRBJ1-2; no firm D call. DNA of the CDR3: TGTGCCAGCAGTTCTTCCACTGTTAACTATGGCTACACCTTC. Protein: CASSSSTVNYGYTF.